This is a list of T cell receptor beta chains from one sample in a study of blood T cell repertoires in COVID-19. Here immunoSEQ multiplex PCR was the method, and the copy in TCRdb shows in-frame clones only, minus some. Found here are under 150,000 clones, around 79% of them singletons; the top ten hold 2.5% to 3%. Material for sequencing was PBMCs or T cells enriched from blood (not recorded which). The receptors shown here come from a woman in her fifties or sixties who had recovered from COVID-19. Each CDR3 is given with its conserved first and last residue. The order of the fields is J gene, CDR3 length, clone size, V gene, D gene, CDR3 protein, CDR3 DNA. The D gene is left open where the match is weak. Only some rows state a clone size, as once, few, many or a class for expanded clones.

J: TRBJ1-2; length: 15; size: NA; V: TRBV7-9; D: TRBD1; CDR3: CASSLQGAPNYGYTF; DNA: TGTGCCAGCAGCTTGCAGGGGGCTCCCAACTATGGCTACACCTTC
J: TRBJ2-1; length: 15; size: NA; V: TRBV6-5; D: TRBD1; CDR3: CASSPRQGNNNEQFF; DNA: TGTGCCAGCAGTCCCAGACAGGGAAATAACAATGAGCAGTTCTTC
J: TRBJ1-2; length: 16; size: NA; V: TRBV5-1; D: TRBD1; CDR3: CASSLGSQGVNYGYTF; DNA: TGCGCCAGCAGCTTGGGAAGTCAGGGGGTTAACTATGGCTACACCTTC
J: TRBJ1-5; length: 17; size: NA; V: TRBV21-1; D: NA; CDR3: CASSLRTGAQRDQPQHF; DNA: TGTGCCAGCAGCCTACGGACAGGGGCCCAGAGAGATCAGCCCCAGCATTTT
J: TRBJ2-2; length: 16; size: once; V: TRBV19; D: NA; CDR3: CASSILGAANTGELFF; DNA: TGTGCCAGTAGTATATTGGGGGCCGCGAACACCGGGGAGCTGTTTTTT
J: TRBJ2-7; length: 15; size: NA; V: TRBV13; D: TRBD2; CDR3: CASSSGTSGWGEQYF; DNA: TGTGCCAGCAGCTCGGGGACTAGCGGATGGGGCGAGCAGTACTTC
J: TRBJ2-2; length: 18; size: once; V: TRBV28; D: NA; CDR3: CASSFADYHYKQTGELFF; DNA: TGTGCCAGCAGTTTCGCGGACTACCACTATAAACAAACCGGGGAGCTGTTTTTT
J: TRBJ1-4; length: 14; size: NA; V: TRBV2; D: NA; CDR3: CASSNREMGEKLFF; DNA: TGTGCCAGCTCAAACAGGGAAATGGGTGAAAAACTGTTTTTT
J: TRBJ2-3; length: 18; size: once; V: TRBV21-1; D: NA; CDR3: CASSLPEREWGGADTQYF; DNA: TGTGCCAGCAGCCTCCCAGAGCGGGAGTGGGGGGGGGCAGATACGCAGTATTTT
J: TRBJ1-2; length: 14; size: NA; V: TRBV7-9; D: NA; CDR3: CASSLSFGFDGYTF; DNA: TGTGCCAGCAGCTTAAGTTTCGGTTTTGATGGCTACACCTTC
J: TRBJ1-5; length: 14; size: NA; V: TRBV5-1; D: NA; CDR3: CASSPAGPHQPQHF; DNA: TGCGCCAGCAGCCCGGCAGGGCCCCATCAGCCCCAGCATTTT
J: TRBJ2-2; length: 18; size: NA; V: TRBV4-1; D: TRBD1; CDR3: CASSQGGRGNDRTGELFF; DNA: TGCGCCAGCAGCCAAGGTGGCAGGGGGAACGATCGCACCGGGGAGCTGTTTTTT
J: TRBJ1-4; length: 16; size: NA; V: TRBV4-2; D: NA; CDR3: CASSQDPRGEGEKLFF; DNA: TGTGCCAGCAGCCAAGATCCTCGAGGGGAGGGTGAAAAACTGTTTTTT
J: TRBJ1-5; length: 14; size: many; V: TRBV3-1/TRBV3-2; D: TRBD1; CDR3: CASSQTGGKQPQHF; DNA: TGTGCCAGCAGCCAAACAGGGGGCAAGCAGCCCCAGCATTTT
J: TRBJ2-2; length: 15; size: NA; V: TRBV2; D: TRBD2; CDR3: CASSPLAGGAGELFF; DNA: TGTGCCAGCAGTCCACTAGCGGGAGGGGCCGGGGAGCTGTTTTTT
J: TRBJ1-1; length: 13; size: NA; V: TRBV30; D: TRBD1; CDR3: CAWSLQGDTEAFF; DNA: TGTGCCTGGAGTTTACAGGGGGACACTGAAGCTTTCTTT
J: TRBJ2-7; length: 12; size: NA; V: TRBV10-3; D: NA; CDR3: CAISEQDYEQYF; DNA: TGTGCCATCAGTGAACAGGACTACGAGCAGTACTTC
J: TRBJ1-5; length: 14; size: NA; V: TRBV12-5; D: NA; CDR3: CASGLWQSNQPQHF; DNA: TGTGCTAGTGGTTTGTGGCAGTCAAATCAGCCCCAGCATTTT
J: TRBJ1-2; length: 12; size: NA; V: TRBV29-1; D: NA; CDR3: CSVEVPGYGYTF; DNA: TGCAGCGTTGAAGTGCCGGGGTATGGCTACACCTTC
J: TRBJ2-1; length: 18; size: NA; V: TRBV4-1; D: NA; CDR3: CASSRTTSGLRGIDEQFF; DNA: TGCGCCAGCAGCCGTACTACCTCGGGATTGAGGGGGATCGATGAGCAGTTCTTC
J: TRBJ1-1; length: 15; size: NA; V: TRBV27; D: NA; CDR3: CASSQSRDLNTEAFF; DNA: TGTGCCAGCAGTCAGTCCCGGGACTTGAACACTGAAGCTTTCTTT
J: TRBJ2-3; length: 15; size: NA; V: TRBV14; D: TRBD1; CDR3: CASSPYRGRTDTQYF; DNA: TGTGCCAGCAGCCCCTACAGGGGGAGGACAGATACGCAGTATTTT
J: TRBJ2-1; length: 13; size: NA; V: TRBV7-8; D: TRBD2; CDR3: CASRFSGSGEQFF; DNA: TGTGCCAGCAGATTTAGCGGGAGCGGGGAGCAGTTCTTC
J: TRBJ1-5; length: 15; size: NA; V: TRBV30; D: TRBD1; CDR3: CAWSVPGQGSQPQHF; DNA: TGTGCCTGGAGTGTACCAGGACAGGGGAGTCAGCCCCAGCATTTT
J: TRBJ1-2; length: 12; size: NA; V: TRBV12-5; D: TRBD1; CDR3: CASGLGGQGNTF; DNA: TGTGCTAGTGGTTTGGGAGGACAGGGAAACACCTTC
J: TRBJ1-1; length: 12; size: NA; V: TRBV30; D: NA; CDR3: CAWSYTGSEAFF; DNA: TGTGCCTGGAGTTATACAGGGTCTGAAGCTTTCTTT
J: TRBJ2-1; length: 15; size: NA; V: TRBV7-3; D: NA; CDR3: CASSLYQGMGNEQFF; DNA: TGTGCCAGCAGCTTATACCAGGGAATGGGCAATGAGCAGTTCTTC
J: TRBJ2-1; length: 11; size: NA; V: TRBV7-9; D: NA; CDR3: CASSLNNEQFF; DNA: TGTGCCAGCAGCCTTAACAATGAGCAGTTCTTC
J: TRBJ2-7; length: 13; size: NA; V: TRBV2; D: NA; CDR3: CASAEEYLYEQYF; DNA: TGTGCCAGCGCCGAGGAGTACCTCTACGAGCAGTACTTC
J: TRBJ2-5; length: 17; size: NA; V: TRBV28; D: TRBD2; CDR3: CASSFPTSGRAEETQYF; DNA: TGTGCCAGCAGTTTCCCCACTAGCGGGAGGGCCGAAGAGACCCAGTACTTC
J: TRBJ1-6; length: 17; size: NA; V: TRBV19; D: NA; CDR3: CASSIGRPSSYNSPLHF; DNA: TGTGCCAGTAGTATTGGCAGGCCGAGCTCCTATAATTCACCCCTCCACTTT
J: TRBJ2-3; length: 15; size: NA; V: TRBV5-1; D: TRBD1; CDR3: CASSLTTGGTDTQYF; DNA: TGCGCCAGCAGCTTGACTACAGGGGGCACAGATACGCAGTATTTT
J: TRBJ2-7; length: 16; size: NA; V: TRBV7-7; D: TRBD2; CDR3: CASSPGLAGTTYEQYF; DNA: TGTGCCAGCAGCCCCGGACTAGCGGGAACAACCTACGAGCAGTACTTC
J: TRBJ2-1; length: 14; size: NA; V: TRBV9; D: TRBD2; CDR3: CASSLTGGYNEQFF; DNA: TGTGCCAGCAGCCTCACCGGGGGGTACAATGAGCAGTTCTTC
J: TRBJ2-3; length: 13; size: NA; V: TRBV11-2; D: NA; CDR3: CASSFSLAGTQYF; DNA: TGTGCCAGCAGCTTTTCACTAGCCGGTACGCAGTATTTT
J: TRBJ1-6; length: 12; size: NA; V: TRBV11-3; D: NA; CDR3: CASTEEVSPLHF; DNA: TGTGCCAGCACCGAAGAGGTTTCACCCCTCCACTTT
J: TRBJ1-1; length: 13; size: NA; V: TRBV10-2; D: TRBD1; CDR3: CATVEGANTEAFF; DNA: TGCGCCACCGTCGAGGGGGCGAACACTGAAGCTTTCTTT
J: TRBJ2-3; length: 14; size: NA; V: TRBV19; D: TRBD2; CDR3: CASSRGTKIDTQYF; DNA: TGTGCCAGTAGTCGTGGGACTAAGATAGATACGCAGTATTTT
J: TRBJ2-5; length: 16; size: NA; V: TRBV11-1; D: TRBD1; CDR3: CASSSRPPGGIETQYF; DNA: TGTGCCAGCAGCTCACGGCCGCCAGGGGGCATCGAGACCCAGTACTTC
J: TRBJ2-6; length: 16; size: NA; V: TRBV25-1; D: NA; CDR3: CASSDRRASGANVLTF; DNA: TGTGCCAGCAGTGATCGCCGAGCCTCTGGGGCCAACGTCCTGACTTTC
J: TRBJ2-5; length: 15; size: NA; V: TRBV7-3; D: TRBD2; CDR3: CASSVGLAGLETQYF; DNA: TGTGCCAGCAGTGTAGGCCTAGCGGGGCTGGAGACCCAGTACTTC
J: TRBJ2-1; length: 15; size: NA; V: TRBV2; D: TRBD2; CDR3: CASSEASGRANEQFF; DNA: TGTGCCAGCAGTGAGGCGAGCGGGAGGGCCAATGAGCAGTTCTTC
J: TRBJ1-1; length: 14; size: NA; V: TRBV5-1; D: TRBD1; CDR3: CASSLNRGRTEAFF; DNA: TGCGCCAGCAGCTTAAACAGGGGGAGGACTGAAGCTTTCTTT
J: TRBJ2-3; length: 15; size: NA; V: TRBV19; D: NA; CDR3: CASRADRWRGDTQYF; DNA: TGTGCCAGTAGGGCTGACAGGTGGCGGGGGGATACGCAGTATTTT
J: TRBJ1-5; length: 14; size: once; V: TRBV28; D: TRBD1; CDR3: CASNDRGLGQPQHF; DNA: TGTGCCAGCAATGACAGGGGGTTAGGTCAGCCCCAGCATTTT
J: TRBJ2-1; length: 17; size: NA; V: TRBV5-1; D: TRBD2; CDR3: CASSLEASGGAYNEQFF; DNA: TGCGCCAGCAGCTTGGAGGCTAGCGGGGGGGCCTACAATGAGCAGTTCTTC
J: TRBJ1-1; length: 14; size: NA; V: TRBV7-2; D: NA; CDR3: CASSFGRGNTEAFF; DNA: TGTGCCAGCAGCTTCGGCAGGGGGAACACTGAAGCTTTCTTT
J: TRBJ2-7; length: 17; size: NA; V: TRBV27; D: TRBD2; CDR3: CASRPLGLAGGIHEQYF; DNA: TGTGCCAGCAGGCCCCTGGGACTAGCGGGAGGTATCCACGAGCAGTACTTC
J: TRBJ1-5; length: 13; size: once; V: TRBV19; D: NA; CDR3: CASSTGVGQPQHF; DNA: TGTGCCAGTAGTACAGGGGTGGGTCAGCCCCAGCATTTT
J: TRBJ2-2; length: 15; size: NA; V: TRBV5-4; D: NA; CDR3: CASSHTIRGTGELFF; DNA: TGTGCCAGCAGCCACACGATCCGGGGGACCGGGGAGCTGTTTTTT
J: TRBJ2-1; length: 16; size: NA; V: TRBV11-2; D: TRBD2; CDR3: CASSLVATSGYNEQFF; DNA: TGTGCCAGCAGCTTAGTAGCGACTAGCGGCTACAATGAGCAGTTCTTC